The 30 T cell receptor beta chains presented below share a single source sample, sequenced in a study of blood T cells in healthy people across ages. Combining a sample-barcoded 5' primer with a J-beta primer mix, a second PCR ran for 7 to 11 cycles. TCRdb processed the 5' RACE reads anew with MiXCR; each CDR3 protein has one entry. The table lists around 870,000 distinct CDR3 sequences, around 26% of them singletons. Sequencing was done on a sample of blood. Receptor source: a woman aged 80 or over in good health.

The genes are TRBV20-1 and TRBJ1-2, with TRBD1 as a possible D gene (6 bases). The V and J ends lost 1 base and 2 bases respectively, with 14 bases between them. Germline V gene data show CDR1 as DFQATT and CDR2 as SNEGSKA (reference sequence). The CDR3 loop spans 15 amino acids. The CDR3 loop is CSARGPAGGNYGYTF. The CDR3 DNA sequence: TGCAGTGCTAGAGGGCCCGCGGGGGGCAACTATGGCTACACCTTC.

This chain joins TRBV5-6 and TRBJ1-1; D not certain. The CDR3 loop spans 15 amino acids. Per germline, CDR1 SGHDT and CDR2 YYEEEE. The V end lost 0 bases, the J end lost 0 bases, and 9 bases lay between the germline ends. In nucleotides, the CDR3 is TGTGCCAGCAGCTTGGCCCCGTTCTTGAACACTGAAGCTTTCTTT. It codes for CASSLAPFLNTEAFF. Complete variable domain (other parts from reference TRBV5-6 and TRBJ1-1): DAGVTQSPTHLIKTRGQQVTLRCSPKSGHDTVSWYQQALGQGPQFIFQYYEEEERQRGNFPDRFSGHQFPNYSSELNVNALLLGDSALYLCASSLAPFLNTEAFFGQGTRLTVV.

In regard to this clonotype: The junction and the germline gene differ at one end; a read error may be behind it. V gene TRBV6-1 combines with J gene TRBJ1-4; the D is unclear. The CDR3 spans 11 residues. The germline V gene encodes CDR1 MNHNS and CDR2 SASEGT. The CDR3 DNA reads TGTGCCAGCAAAGGACCGGAAAACCTGTTTTTT. Its protein product is CASKGPENLFF.

The sample holds many counts of this clonotype. The chain has TRBV7-2 and TRBJ2-4; D gene ambiguous. This CDR3 has 16 amino acids. In germline, CDR1 is SGHTA, CDR2 FQGNSA. Trimming took off 0 bases at V and 0 bases at J, with 9 bases between the two ends. CDR3 sequence (DNA): TGTGCCAGCAGCTTAGCGGTAGGCCTAGCCAAAAACATTCAGTACTTC. This encodes CASSLAVGLAKNIQYF.

This clonotype showed up many times. The gene calls are TRBV20-1 and TRBJ2-4, with D maybe TRBD1 (8 bases). The CDR3 length is 17 residues. V was clipped by 0 bases and J by 8 bases, with 23 bases between them. Germline V gives CDR1 DFQATT, CDR2 SNEGSKA (reference sequence). The chain's CDR3 is CSARDSSGRTGLDIQYF. Written as DNA, the CDR3 is TGCAGTGCTAGAGATTCCTCCGGGAGGACAGGGTTGGACATTCAGTACTTC.

This clonotype was observed a few times. This chain uses TRBV20-1 with TRBJ1-4; TRBD1 agrees at 7 bases. The germline CDR1 and CDR2 sequences are DFQATT and SNEGSKA (reference sequence). V lost 3 bases and J lost 0; bases outside the gene matches: 7. The CDR3 runs to 16 residues. Here the CDR3 reads CSASGTDPATNEKLFF. The CDR3, as DNA: TGCAGTGCTAGTGGGACAGACCCAGCAACTAATGAAAAACTGTTTTTT.

This clonotype has a handful of counts. This sequence joins TRBV12-3 or TRBV12-4 and TRBJ2-2; the match to TRBD2 covers 10 bases. Trimming removed 6 bases from V and 7 bases from J; junction bases left unmatched: 11. The CDR3 consists of 16 residues. The CDR3 sequence: CASRHRSGGAGGELFF. The CDR3 coding sequence is TGTGCCAGCAGACATCGGAGCGGGGGGGCCGGCGGGGAGCTGTTTTTT.

This clonotype has a count of ten or more. The chain has TRBV6-2 or TRBV6-3 and TRBJ1-2; D is perhaps TRBD1 (5 bases). Deletions cut 3 bases from V and 0 bases from J, with 17 bases between. This CDR3 is built from 17 residues. Germline V gives CDR1 MNHEY, CDR2 SVGEGT. CDR3 bases: TGTGCCAGCAGTTATATACCGCGGACACGTACTAACTATGGCTACACCTTC. Translating gives CASSYIPRTRTNYGYTF.

V usage is TRBV3-1 and J usage is TRBJ1-1; maybe TRBD1 (5 bases). There are 15 residues in the CDR3. CDR1 is LGHDT and CDR2 is YNNKEL in the germline V gene (reference sequence). The V gene lost 0 bases and the J gene lost 1 base, with 9 bases spanning the gap. The CDR3 reads CASSQDDSRNTEAFF. For the CDR3, the DNA is TGTGCCAGCAGCCAAGACGACAGTCGGAACACTGAAGCTTTCTTT.

The V and J genes are TRBV6-1 and TRBJ2-3; D not certain. Germline V lookup: CDR1 MNHNS, CDR2 SASEGT. Between the trimmed V and J ends, which lost 7 bases and 5 bases, there was a span of 13 bases. The CDR3 loop spans 13 amino acids. The CDR3 coding sequence is TGTGCCAGCACTCCCCATCTGGGAGATACGCAGTATTTT. This codes for CASTPHLGDTQYF.

Of note for this clonotype: One base away lies a much larger clone, so this may be a sequencing read error. The rearrangement joins TRBV4-3 to TRBJ2-7; the D gene could be TRBD1 or TRBD2 (6 bases each). This CDR3 comprises 16 residues. Germline V CDR1 and CDR2: LGHNA, YSLEER. V lost 4 bases and J 7 bases, leaving 23 bases between the germline ends. The CDR3 DNA is TGCGCCAGCAGCCTTGGAGGGGCGGGGACATACAATGAGCAGTACTTC. It translates to CASSLGGAGTYNEQYF.

This clonotype occurred many times. This chain's CDR3 is CAWDRNYEQYF. The CDR3 DNA is TGTGCCTGGGACAGGAACTACGAGCAGTACTTC. The chain is built from TRBV30 and TRBJ2-7, with a possible D match to TRBD1 (6 bases). The V and J ends lost 5 bases and 3 bases respectively, with 8 bases between them. Germline CDR1 GTSNPN, CDR2 SVGIG (reference sequence). The CDR3 length is 11 residues.

V gene TRBV6-2 or TRBV6-3 combines with J gene TRBJ1-6, with TRBD1 matching 9 bases. This CDR3 is 16 amino acids long. The ends lost 6 bases at V and 10 bases at J; junction bases unmatched: 13. CDR1 MNHEY and CDR2 SVGEGT come from the germline V gene. The CDR3, as DNA: TGTGCCAGCAGACCCACGAACAGGGGGCGCGACTCACCCCTCCACTTT. Translation: CASRPTNRGRDSPLHF.

With respect to this clonotype: This may be a read error, as it is one base from a much larger clone. The genes are TRBV6-2 or TRBV6-3 and TRBJ2-1; 11 nucleotides match TRBD1. CDR1 MNHEY and CDR2 SVGEGT come from the germline V gene. J gave up 8 bases and V 0 bases, and 6 bases lay outside the gene matches. CDR3 size: 16 residues. The CDR3 loop reads CASSYSRDRGIYEQFF. The CDR3 DNA follows: TGTGCCAGCAGTTACTCTCGGGACAGGGGGATCTATGAGCAGTTCTTC.

This clonotype occurred a few times. V and J are TRBV12-3 or TRBV12-4 and TRBJ1-6; 7 positions agree with TRBD1. CDR3 length equals 16 residues. After removal of 4 bases from V and 4 bases from J, the junction contained 7 bases not matched to a gene. The CDR3 is CASSSGEGAYNSPLHF. CDR3 nucleotides: TGTGCCAGCAGTTCGGGGGAGGGGGCTTATAATTCACCCCTCCACTTT.

This chain links TRBV18 with TRBJ2-5, with D perhaps given as TRBD1 or TRBD2 (5 bases each). This CDR3 is 16 amino acids long. Trimming removed 3 bases at V and 1 base at J, with 15 bases between. Germline V gene lookup returns CDR1 KGHSH and CDR2 LQKENI. This CDR3 is CASSPNPPGPQETQYF. Written as DNA, the CDR3 is TGTGCCAGCTCACCGAATCCCCCGGGGCCCCAAGAGACCCAGTACTTC. The full variable domain, rest sourced from reference TRBV18 and TRBJ2-5, is NAGVMQNPRHLVRRRGQEARLRCSPMKGHSHVYWYRQLPEEGLKFMVYLQKENIIDESGMPKERFSAEFPKEGPSILRIQQVVRGDSAAYFCASSPNPPGPQETQYFGPGTRLLVL.

This clonotype appeared a single time. The chain recombines TRBV7-2 with TRBJ2-1; 7 bases are shared with TRBD2. The germline CDR1 and CDR2 sequences are SGHTA and FQGNSA. The CDR3 is made up of 15 amino acids. V trimming: 3 bases; J trimming: 11 bases; junction bases outside the gene matches: 13. CDR3 sequence: CASSLTPSGGNKQFF. CDR3 coding DNA: TGTGCCAGCAGCTTGACACCTAGCGGAGGGAATAAGCAGTTCTTC.

This clonotype was detected many times. The CDR3 DNA sequence: TGTGCCAGCGTGCCGGGACAGGGTTTTGGCTACACCTTC. It codes for CASVPGQGFGYTF. The chain is built from TRBV7-9 and TRBJ1-2, with 9 positions matching TRBD1. There are 13 residues in the CDR3. Trimming removed 8 bases from V and 7 bases from J; junction bases left unmatched: 8. CDR1 is SEHNR, CDR2 FQNEAQ, per germline (reference sequence).

This clonotype was seen more than once but under ten times. The chain recombines TRBV7-9 with TRBJ2-5; the D gene is possibly TRBD1 (5 bases). The germline CDR1 and CDR2 sequences are SEHNR and FQNEAQ (reference sequence). Trimming took 3 bases from V and 5 from J, leaving 10 bases between them. The CDR3 runs 13 residues. The CDR3 DNA reads TGTGCCAGCAGCTTGCAGGGAATCGAGACCCAGTACTTC. Its translation: CASSLQGIETQYF. The full variable domain, with the rest looked up from reference TRBV7-9 and TRBJ2-5, is DTGVSQNPRHKITKRGQNVTFRCDPISEHNRLYWYRQTLGQGPEFLTYFQNEAQLEKSRLLSDRFSAERPKGSFSTLEIQRTEQGDSAMYLCASSLQGIETQYFGPGTRLLVL.

This clonotype was observed a handful of times. Given a much more abundant clone one base away, this may be a read error. The rearrangement uses TRBV5-1 and TRBJ2-3, with D maybe TRBD1 (6 bases). CDR3 size: 13 residues. The germline gives CDR1 SGHRS, CDR2 YFSETQ. With 4 bases removed from V and 4 bases from J, the gap between germline ends came to 10 bases. The CDR3 loop is CASSEGEPDTQYF. The CDR3 DNA sequence: TGCGCCAGCAGCGAGGGGGAGCCAGATACGCAGTATTTT. Full variable domain (rest looked up from reference TRBV5-1 and TRBJ2-3): KAGVTQTPRYLIKTRGQQVTLSCSPISGHRSVSWYQQTPGQGLQFLFEYFSETQRNKGNFPGRFSGRQFSNSRSEMNVSTLELGDSALYLCASSEGEPDTQYFGPGTRLTVL.

In this sample, this clonotype turned up once. This sequence joins TRBV12-3 or TRBV12-4 and TRBJ2-7, with D tentatively TRBD1 or TRBD2 (5 bases each). The germline V and J ends were trimmed by 6 bases and 1 base, with 16 bases remaining between them. The CDR3 has 15 residues. For the CDR3, the DNA is TGTGCCAGCAGCTTCAGGGACCCAGGGTCCTACGAGCAGTACTTC. Its translation is CASSFRDPGSYEQYF.

This clonotype has a count of ten or more. The rearrangement uses TRBV6-6 and TRBJ1-2; 9 bases are a match to TRBD1. Germline lookup yields CDR1 MNHNY and CDR2 SVGAGI (reference sequence). CDR3 length: 14 residues. V lost 2 bases, J lost 7 bases, and 5 bases stayed unmatched. CDR3 DNA sequence: TGTGCCAGCAGTTACACTGACAGGGGGATTGGCTACACCTTC. Translated: CASSYTDRGIGYTF.

The chain joins TRBV24-1 to TRBJ2-1, with D perhaps being TRBD1 or TRBD2 (5 bases each). The CDR3 covers 13 residues. The V end lost 7 bases, the J end lost 9 bases, and 15 bases lay between the germline ends. CDR1 KGHDR and CDR2 SFDVKD come from the germline V gene. CDR3: CATRETGRSEQFF. The CDR3, as DNA: TGTGCCACCAGGGAAACGGGACGCAGTGAGCAGTTCTTC.

This clonotype came up once. V gene TRBV3-1 combines with J gene TRBJ2-7, with TRBD1 matching over 10 bases. Germline-derived CDR1 and CDR2 are LGHDT and YNNKEL (reference sequence). This CDR3 is built from 13 residues. The ends lost 4 bases at V and 5 bases at J; junction bases unmatched: 2. For the CDR3, the DNA is TGTGCCAGCAGCCTCGGACAGGGGGACGAGCAGTACGTC. Translated: CASSLGQGDEQYV.

As to this clonotype: One end of the junction is discordant with germline, which a read error may explain. The V gene is TRBV7-2, the J gene TRBJ2-7; D not certain. There are 13 residues in the CDR3. Germline CDR1 reads SGHTA; CDR2 reads FQGNSA. This CDR3 reads CACSLAYSYEQYF. CDR3 nucleotides: TGTGCCTGCAGCTTAGCCTACTCCTACGAGCAGTACTTC.

This clonotype has a count of ten or more. In DNA, the CDR3 is TGTGCCAGCAGTTCTCTCTCGGGGATGTACCACGAGCAGTACTTC. As protein: CASSSLSGMYHEQYF. The chain has TRBV12-3 or TRBV12-4 and TRBJ2-7; D possibly corresponds to TRBD2 (5 bases). This CDR3 has 15 amino acids. Trimming left V 4 bases short and J 5 bases short, with 18 bases between.

At least ten counts were recorded for this clonotype. V is TRBV10-3 and J is TRBJ2-5; D tentatively fits TRBD1 or TRBD2 (6 bases each). CDR3 length: 16 residues. Germline V gene sequence: CDR1 ENHRY, CDR2 SYGVKD. Trimming shortened V by 3 bases and J by 4 bases, and 18 bases separated the two germline ends. The CDR3 sequence: CAISDGGPGLGETQYF. The CDR3 DNA sequence: TGTGCCATCAGTGATGGGGGGCCGGGTTTAGGAGAGACCCAGTACTTC.

This clonotype was found many times. The gene calls are TRBV7-2 and TRBJ2-1; 12 bases fit TRBD2. This CDR3 has 19 residues. Germline loops: CDR1 SGHTA, CDR2 FQGNSA. The J segment lost 0 bases and the V segment lost 2 bases, leaving 8 bases of the junction unmatched. CDR3: CASSLPTSGGHSSYNEQFF. Here the CDR3 DNA reads TGTGCCAGCAGCTTACCGACTAGCGGGGGTCATAGCTCCTACAATGAGCAGTTCTTC.

This clonotype was found a few times. The chain couples TRBV20-1 to TRBJ2-2; D might be TRBD1 (5 bases). Germline V gene lookup returns CDR1 DFQATT and CDR2 SNEGSKA (reference sequence). The CDR3 is made up of 16 amino acids. V was cut by 0 bases and J by 0 bases, with 11 bases left in between. CDR3 loop: CSARDKVRANTGELFF. CDR3 coding DNA: TGCAGTGCTAGAGATAAAGTCAGGGCGAACACCGGGGAGCTGTTTTTT.

This clonotype was recorded a few times. V gene TRBV12-3 or TRBV12-4 combines with J gene TRBJ2-1, with D perhaps given as TRBD1 or TRBD2 (5 bases each). Trimming left V 5 bases short and J 0 bases short, with 17 bases between. This CDR3 comprises 17 residues. The CDR3 sequence: CASSLGTLPVSYNEQFF. The CDR3 nucleotides are TGTGCCAGCAGTCTCGGGACCCTACCCGTCTCCTACAATGAGCAGTTCTTC.